This T cell receptor (beta chain) comes out of a study of T cell responses to AZD1222 COVID-19 vaccine. Study at large: Second-dose recipients at about 4 or about 12 weeks were treated as one pooled group.

Details on this clone: What it binds is not known.

Sequencing used immunoSEQ multiplex PCR; TCRdb keeps in-frame clones, though not all of them. This sample carries around 72,000 clones, around 87% of them seen once, and the ten largest clones take about 25%. Study-level findings and limits: None of the repertoires were sampled until the peak T cell response had passed.

This CDR3 spans 13 amino acids. Germline loops: CDR1 SGHTA, CDR2 FQGNSA. The V gene lost 3 bases and the J gene lost 1 base, with 6 bases spanning the gap. The clonotype originates from an adult in good health. The V gene is TRBV7-2, the J gene TRBJ2-5; D is unclear. Sequencing used peripheral blood, obtained on day 0 of AZD1222 vaccination. The CDR3 protein is CASSFRFQETQYF. CDR3 coding DNA: TGTGCCAGCAGCTTTCGGTTCCAAGAGACCCAGTACTTC.